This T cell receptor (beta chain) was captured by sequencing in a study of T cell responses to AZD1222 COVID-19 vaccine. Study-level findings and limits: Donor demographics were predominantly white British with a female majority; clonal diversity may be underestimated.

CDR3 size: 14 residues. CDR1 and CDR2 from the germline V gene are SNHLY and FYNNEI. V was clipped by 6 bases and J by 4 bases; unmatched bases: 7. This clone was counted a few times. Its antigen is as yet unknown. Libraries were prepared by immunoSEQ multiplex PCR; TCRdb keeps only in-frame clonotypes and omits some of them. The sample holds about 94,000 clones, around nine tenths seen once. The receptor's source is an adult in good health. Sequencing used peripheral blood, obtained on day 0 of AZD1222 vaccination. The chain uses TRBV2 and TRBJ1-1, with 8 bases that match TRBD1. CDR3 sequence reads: CASRRRQGSTEAFF. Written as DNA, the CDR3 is TGTGCCAGCAGGAGACGACAGGGGAGCACTGAAGCTTTCTTT.